Below are 9 T cell receptor beta chains sequenced from a single sample in a study of CD8+ T cells in alopecia areata. The treatment was: oral pan-JAK inhibitor, 5-10 mg twice daily. Sequencing used cDNA as its template, made by extracting RNA and reverse transcribing it. Measured with immunoSEQ multiplex PCR; TCRdb has only the in-frame clones, and not every one. The sample carries 200,000 to 250,000 clones, around 65% recorded once. Sequenced here: CD4+ T cells sorted from blood, sampled at week 4, from a patient treated with tofacitinib. The receptors shown here come from a human donor with alopecia areata.

The rearrangement joins TRBV2 to TRBJ2-2, with 7 bases lining up with TRBD1. This CDR3 is 15 amino acids long. The germline V gene encodes CDR1 SNHLY and CDR2 FYNNEI. The junction had 10 bases not matched to a gene; V was cut back by 7 bases and J by 5 bases. This CDR3 is CASMVPGGRTGELFF. As DNA, the CDR3 is TGTGCCAGCATGGTGCCAGGGGGTAGGACCGGGGAGCTGTTTTTT.

The chain links TRBV9 to TRBJ2-5; D unresolved. This CDR3 spans 14 amino acids. The germline V gene has CDR1 SGDLS and CDR2 YYNGEE. Trimming shortened V by 2 bases and J by 4 bases, and 12 bases separated the two germline ends. DNA for the CDR3: TGTGCCAGCAGCGTCGGTGGCAGCTCAGAGACCCAGTACTTC. This encodes CASSVGGSSETQYF.

The rearrangement links TRBV10-3 to TRBJ2-2; possibly TRBD2 for D (6 bases). Trimming took off 6 bases at V and 3 bases at J, with 17 bases between the two ends. Germline V gene sequence: CDR1 ENHRY, CDR2 SYGVKD. The CDR3 length is 16 residues. As DNA, the CDR3 is TGTGCCATCAGCCTTAGCGGTGGAAGGTACACCGGGGAGCTGTTTTTT. The encoded protein is CAISLSGGRYTGELFF.

This chain links TRBV4-2 with TRBJ1-5; no firm D call. Germline-derived CDR1 and CDR2 are LGHNA and YNFKEQ. Trimming left V 0 bases short and J 9 bases short, with 15 bases between. CDR3 size: 15 residues. The CDR3 here is CASSQDLAGNWPQHF. The CDR3 nucleotides are TGTGCCAGCAGCCAAGATCTCGCGGGTAATTGGCCCCAGCATTTT.

There are a few counts of this clone. V usage is TRBV7-2 and J usage is TRBJ1-1, with 7 bases that match TRBD1. The CDR3 runs to 14 residues. Germline V gene sequence: CDR1 SGHTA, CDR2 FQGNSA. Trimming cost V 1 base and J 4 bases; bases outside gene matches: 3. CDR3 bases: TGTGCCAGCAGCTTAGACAGGGGTGGCACTGAAGCTTTCTTT. Translating gives CASSLDRGGTEAFF.

A few counts support this clone. V is TRBV7-9 and J is TRBJ1-4, with unresolved D. The CDR3 is 15 residues long. Germline CDR1 SEHNR, CDR2 FQNEAQ (reference sequence). V lost 3 bases and J lost 7, with 15 bases in between. CDR3 loop: CASSLSLLTSEKLFF. Here the CDR3 DNA reads TGTGCCAGCAGCTTGAGCCTTCTCACAAGTGAAAAACTGTTTTTT. Full variable domain (missing parts from reference TRBV7-9 and TRBJ1-4): DTGVSQNPRHKITKRGQNVTFRCDPISEHNRLYWYRQTLGQGPEFLTYFQNEAQLEKSRLLSDRFSAERPKGSFSTLEIQRTEQGDSAMYLCASSLSLLTSEKLFFGSGTQLSVL.

The gene calls are TRBV14 and TRBJ2-7; no firm D call. The CDR3 is 13 residues long. V gave up 1 base and J gave up 7 bases, with 11 bases separating them. Looked up from germline, CDR1 is SGHDN and CDR2 is FVKESK. This CDR3 is CASSQARLSEQYF. CDR3 coding DNA: TGTGCCAGCAGCCAAGCGCGCCTCTCGGAGCAGTACTTC.

The chain is built from TRBV2 and TRBJ2-7; D unresolved. V gave up 4 bases and J gave up 0 bases, with 16 bases separating them. The CDR3 spans 16 residues. In germline, CDR1 is SNHLY, CDR2 FYNNEI. The CDR3 sequence: CASSGLTVASSYEQYF. CDR3 sequence (DNA): TGTGCCAGCAGTGGATTGACGGTTGCGAGCTCCTACGAGCAGTACTTC.

The chain joins TRBV30 to TRBJ2-1; possible D gene TRBD2, 6 bases. Germline CDR1 and CDR2: GTSNPN and SVGIG (reference sequence). This CDR3 is 13 amino acids long. Trimming cost V 0 bases and J 7 bases, with 10 bases left between them. Here the CDR3 DNA reads TGTGCCTGGAGTGTAACGGACTATAATGAGCAGTTCTTC. Its protein is CAWSVTDYNEQFF. Complete variable domain (other parts from reference TRBV30 and TRBJ2-1): SQTIHQWPATLVQPVGSPLSLECTVEGTSNPNLYWYRQAAGRGLQLLFYSVGIGQISSEVPQNLSASRPQDRQFILSSKKLLLSDSGFYLCAWSVTDYNEQFFGPGTRLTVL.